This T cell receptor beta chain was captured by sequencing in a study of PD-1 blockade in classical Hodgkin lymphoma. The time point was: cycle 4 day 1 (C4D1), after more than five weeks of nivolumab. Each and every patient relapsed after autologous stem cell transplantation, and patients got differing brentuximab vedotin exposure. Researchers report purifying CD4+ T cells from thawed PBMCs by magnetic negative selection. Overall study findings and caveats: It was CD4+ TCR diversity, not CD8+, that rose significantly by C4D1. Relapsed/refractory patients reportedly had the lowest baseline TCR diversity, below newly diagnosed patients, who were below healthy donors.

Method: immunoSEQ multiplex PCR; TCRdb's copy keeps in-frame clones and lacks some. Of about 30,000 clones in the sample, around 80% are singletons; the top ten hold about 0.82%. Comment on this clone: Its antigen is currently unknown.

Trimming took 1 base from V and 2 from J, leaving 9 bases between them. The CDR3 totals 13 residues. Germline-derived CDR1 and CDR2 are SQVTM and ANQGSEA. This rearrangement joins TRBV29-1 to TRBJ2-7; D gene unclear. This clonotype originated in a human donor with classical Hodgkin lymphoma. The sequencing here drew on CD4+ T cells from blood, taken before the fourth cycle of nivolumab. The CDR3 DNA is TGCAGCGTTGAAGGCGTCGGTCCCTACGAGCAGTACTTC. It translates to CSVEGVGPYEQYF.